These T cell receptor beta chains were read from a single sample in a study of cytomegalovirus exposure and HLA in healthy donors. Using immunoSEQ multiplex PCR, the repertoire was profiled, and TCRdb retains in-frame clones only, with some absent. The sample shows about 140,000 clones, about 80% of them seen only once. Material for sequencing was PBMCs. All receptors derive from a man between 35 and 55 years old in good health and CMV-seropositive. Both conserved end residues are part of each CDR3. Clone size appears in some rows only: once, few, many, or a class for an expanded clone.

V	size	J	CDR3
TRBV28	NA	TRBJ1-2	CASSGGSFYGYTF
TRBV7-2	few	TRBJ2-7	CASSRGREAPYEQYF
TRBV4-3	NA	TRBJ2-1	CASSQDRTSGVVSYNEQFF
TRBV29-1	few	TRBJ2-3	CSVDSTSGTDTQYF
TRBV10-3	NA	TRBJ2-3	CAISVRLATDTQYF
TRBV7-9	few	TRBJ1-1	CASSLAAGGTEAFF
TRBV5-1	NA	TRBJ2-2	CASSSRGGELFF
TRBV7-9	NA	TRBJ2-1	CASSLRRLEPYNEQFF
TRBV6-6	NA	TRBJ2-7	CASSSGTSAIPREQYF
TRBV30	few	TRBJ1-4	CAWSRLQGGEKLFF
TRBV11-2	NA	TRBJ2-7	CASSLAGGSYEQYF
TRBV7-3	NA	TRBJ2-1	CASSPPGPSNEQFF
TRBV6-6	few	TRBJ2-6	CASSFSFSGANVLTF
TRBV7-9	NA	TRBJ2-5	CASSRPDWRETQYF
TRBV18	few	TRBJ2-1	CASSPGLAGDDEQFF
TRBV2	NA	TRBJ1-3	CASIDRGHGNTIYF
TRBV27	NA	TRBJ2-1	CASRRDRDNEQFF
TRBV6-5	NA	TRBJ2-3	CASSYRRGATDTQYF
TRBV13	few	TRBJ2-5	CASSPRRGRQETQYF
TRBV5-4	NA	TRBJ1-2	CASSLARGLVSDYTF
TRBV9	NA	TRBJ2-5	CASSVREFQETQYF
TRBV5-1	NA	TRBJ1-6	CASRPGQGSPPLHF
TRBV7-2	NA	TRBJ1-1	CASSLVGLGTGRSTEAFF
TRBV18	NA	TRBJ1-1	CASSVGTGGNTEAFF
TRBV2	NA	TRBJ2-1	CASKPRGGSSYNEQFF
TRBV19	NA	TRBJ1-2	CASSRDRATYGYTF
TRBV19	once	TRBJ2-2	CASTRAGGYTGELFF
TRBV7-2	NA	TRBJ2-5	CASSFTDQGTQYF
TRBV4-3	NA	TRBJ1-4	CASSPRRENEKLFF
TRBV6-1	few	TRBJ2-7	CASSPGPDRYEQYF
TRBV18	NA	TRBJ1-2	CASSPTGTAFYGYTF
TRBV4-3	NA	TRBJ2-3	CASSQDHRTSGGGTQYF
TRBV5-1	NA	TRBJ2-1	CASSLGTGVSYNEQFF
TRBV30	NA	TRBJ2-7	CAWSVWGLPYREQYF
TRBV11-2	NA	TRBJ2-1	CASSLDWSGHNEQFF
TRBV7-9	few	TRBJ2-2	CASSLQGYTGELFF
TRBV6-5	NA	TRBJ2-7	CASSYKAPPYEQYF
TRBV18	NA	TRBJ1-1	CASSGDLSGRAFF
TRBV9	once	TRBJ2-3	CASSVGGGRFADTQYF
TRBV27	NA	TRBJ2-7	CASRQGQGYEQYF
TRBV5-1	NA	TRBJ2-5	CASSLITGHETQYF
TRBV2	once	TRBJ2-7	CASRRGVAGVEQYF
TRBV18	NA	TRBJ2-7	CASSPPSGRDGEQYF
TRBV5-1	NA	TRBJ1-4	CASSVPGQIPEKLFF
TRBV19	NA	TRBJ1-1	CASTGGRELGAFF
TRBV7-9	NA	TRBJ2-5	CASSLRGAETQYF
TRBV9	NA	TRBJ2-1	CASSVDTIPIEQFF
TRBV27	NA	TRBJ2-5	CASSSSGWSGQYF
TRBV5-6	NA	TRBJ2-2	CASSLELASTGELFF
TRBV19	NA	TRBJ1-1	CASGTGATEAFF
TRBV6-5	NA	TRBJ2-1	CASGPGLPYNEQFF
TRBV2	NA	TRBJ2-7	CASERGGGGAGEQYF
TRBV4-3	NA	TRBJ2-1	CASSQGGRSYNEQFF
TRBV7-9	NA	TRBJ1-1	CSSSFPLTEAFF
TRBV6-1	NA	TRBJ2-7	CASSDPLSGSTEQYF
TRBV19	NA	TRBJ2-2	CASSIGLAGVINTGELFF
TRBV5-1	few	TRBJ2-1	CASSQGQKYNEQFF
TRBV11-2	NA	TRBJ2-5	CASSFNTRETQYF